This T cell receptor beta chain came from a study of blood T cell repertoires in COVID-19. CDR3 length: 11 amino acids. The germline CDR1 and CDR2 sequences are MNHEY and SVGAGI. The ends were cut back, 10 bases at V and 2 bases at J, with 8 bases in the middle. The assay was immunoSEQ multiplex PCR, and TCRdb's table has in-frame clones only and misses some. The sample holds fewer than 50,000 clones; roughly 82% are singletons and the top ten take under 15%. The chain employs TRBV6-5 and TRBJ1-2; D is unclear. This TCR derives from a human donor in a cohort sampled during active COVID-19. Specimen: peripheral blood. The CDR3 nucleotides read TGTGCCACCGGGATCAACTATGGCTACACCTTC. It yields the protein CATGINYGYTF.